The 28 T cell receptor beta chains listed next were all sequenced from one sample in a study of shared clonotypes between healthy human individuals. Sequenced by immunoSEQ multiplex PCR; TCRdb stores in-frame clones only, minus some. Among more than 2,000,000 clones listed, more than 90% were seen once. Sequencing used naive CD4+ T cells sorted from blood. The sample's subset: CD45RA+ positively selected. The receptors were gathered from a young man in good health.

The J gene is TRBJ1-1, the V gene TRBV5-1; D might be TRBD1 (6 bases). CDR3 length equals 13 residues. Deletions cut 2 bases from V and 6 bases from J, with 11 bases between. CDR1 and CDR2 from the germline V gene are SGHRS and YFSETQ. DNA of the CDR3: TGCGCCAGCAGCTTTTCAGAGGGGGCTGAAGCTTTCTTT. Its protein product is CASSFSEGAEAFF.

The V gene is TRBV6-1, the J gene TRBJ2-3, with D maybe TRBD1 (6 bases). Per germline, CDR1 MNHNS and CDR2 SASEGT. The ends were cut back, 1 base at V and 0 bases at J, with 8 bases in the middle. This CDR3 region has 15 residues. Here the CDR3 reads CASSEEDSSTDTQYF. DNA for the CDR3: TGTGCCAGCAGTGAAGAGGACAGTAGCACAGATACGCAGTATTTT.

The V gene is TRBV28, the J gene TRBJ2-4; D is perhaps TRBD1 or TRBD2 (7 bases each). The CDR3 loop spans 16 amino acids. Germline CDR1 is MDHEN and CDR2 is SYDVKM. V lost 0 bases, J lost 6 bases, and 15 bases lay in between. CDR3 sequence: CASSLWGGGERNIQYF. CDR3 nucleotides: TGTGCCAGCAGTTTATGGGGAGGGGGCGAGAGAAACATTCAGTACTTC.

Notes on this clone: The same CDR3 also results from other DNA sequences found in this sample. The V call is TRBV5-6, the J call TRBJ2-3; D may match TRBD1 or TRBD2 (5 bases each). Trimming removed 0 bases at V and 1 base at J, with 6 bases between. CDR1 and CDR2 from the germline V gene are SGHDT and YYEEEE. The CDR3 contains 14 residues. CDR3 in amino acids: CASSLGGGTDTQYF. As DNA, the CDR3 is TGTGCCAGCAGCTTGGGAGGGGGCACAGATACGCAGTATTTT.

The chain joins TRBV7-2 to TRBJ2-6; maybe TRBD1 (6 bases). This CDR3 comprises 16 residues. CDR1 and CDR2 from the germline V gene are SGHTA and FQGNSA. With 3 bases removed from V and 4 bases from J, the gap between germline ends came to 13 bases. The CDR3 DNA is TGTGCCAGCAGCTTCAGGGGATATTGGGGGGCCAACGTCCTGACTTTC. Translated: CASSFRGYWGANVLTF.

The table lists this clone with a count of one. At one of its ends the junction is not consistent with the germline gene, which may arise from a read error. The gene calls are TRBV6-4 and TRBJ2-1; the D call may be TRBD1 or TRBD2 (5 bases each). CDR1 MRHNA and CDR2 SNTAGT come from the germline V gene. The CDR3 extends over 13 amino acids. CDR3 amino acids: CASSDTGTGTRIF. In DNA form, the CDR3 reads TGTGCCAGCAGTGACACCGGGACCGGAACGAGGATCTTC.

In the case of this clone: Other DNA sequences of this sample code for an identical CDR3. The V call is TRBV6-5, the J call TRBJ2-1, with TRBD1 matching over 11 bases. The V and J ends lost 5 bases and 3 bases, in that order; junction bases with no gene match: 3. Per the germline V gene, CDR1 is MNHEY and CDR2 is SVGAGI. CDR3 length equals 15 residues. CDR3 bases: TGTGCCAGCAGTCCTGGGACAGGGGGCTACAATGAGCAGTTCTTC. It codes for CASSPGTGGYNEQFF.

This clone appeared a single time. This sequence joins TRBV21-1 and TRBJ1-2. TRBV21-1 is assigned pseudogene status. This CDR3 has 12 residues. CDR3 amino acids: CASSKEGRGGTF. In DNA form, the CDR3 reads TGTGCCAGCAGCAAAGAAGGCCGCGGGGGCACCTTC.

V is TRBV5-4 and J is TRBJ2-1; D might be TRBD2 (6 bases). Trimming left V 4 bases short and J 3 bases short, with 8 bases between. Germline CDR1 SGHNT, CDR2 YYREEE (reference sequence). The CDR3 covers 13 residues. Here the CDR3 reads CASSRELYNEQFF. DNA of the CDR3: TGTGCCAGCAGCCGGGAGCTCTACAATGAGCAGTTCTTC.

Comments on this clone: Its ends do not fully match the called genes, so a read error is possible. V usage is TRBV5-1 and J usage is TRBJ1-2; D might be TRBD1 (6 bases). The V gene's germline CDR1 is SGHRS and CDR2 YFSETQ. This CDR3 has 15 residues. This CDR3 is CACRPGTRSNDGYTF. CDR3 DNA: TGCGCCTGCAGGCCCGGGACAAGGAGTAACGATGGCTACACCTTC.

CDR3 residues: CASSVGLGADYGYTF. CDR3 nucleotide sequence: TGTGCCAGCAGCGTAGGTCTAGGGGCGGACTATGGCTACACCTTC. The rearrangement links TRBV9 to TRBJ1-2; D is possibly TRBD1 (5 bases). Germline V gives CDR1 SGDLS, CDR2 YYNGEE. V shed 0 bases and J shed 3 bases, with 12 bases lying between them. This CDR3 has 15 amino acids.

CDR3: CATSRDPAGNQPQHF. Written as DNA, the CDR3 is TGTGCCACCAGCAGAGATCCGGCCGGGAATCAGCCCCAGCATTTT. This sequence joins TRBV15 and TRBJ1-5; D is unclear. V was trimmed by 0 bases and J by 4 bases, leaving 10 bases between them. Germline-derived CDR1 and CDR2 are LNHNV and YYDKDF (reference sequence). This CDR3 spans 15 amino acids.

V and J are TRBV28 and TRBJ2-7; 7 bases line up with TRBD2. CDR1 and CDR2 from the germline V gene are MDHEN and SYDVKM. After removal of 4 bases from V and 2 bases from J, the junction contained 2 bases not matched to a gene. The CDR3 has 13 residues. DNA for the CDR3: TGTGCCAGCAGTTCCGGGACTACCTACGAGCAGTACTTC. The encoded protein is CASSSGTTYEQYF.

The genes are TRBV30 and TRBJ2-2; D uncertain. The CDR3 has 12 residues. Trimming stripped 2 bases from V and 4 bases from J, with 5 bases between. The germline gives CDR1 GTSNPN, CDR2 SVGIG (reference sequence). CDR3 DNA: TGTGCCTGGAGTTCTCGCACCGGGGAGCTGTTTTTT. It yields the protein CAWSSRTGELFF.

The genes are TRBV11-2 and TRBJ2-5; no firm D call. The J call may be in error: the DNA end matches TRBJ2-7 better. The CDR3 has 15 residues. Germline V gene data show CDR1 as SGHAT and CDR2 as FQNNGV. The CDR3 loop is CASSLEPSMAYEQYF. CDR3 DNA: TGTGCCAGCAGCTTAGAGCCCTCTATGGCCTACGAGCAGTACTTC.

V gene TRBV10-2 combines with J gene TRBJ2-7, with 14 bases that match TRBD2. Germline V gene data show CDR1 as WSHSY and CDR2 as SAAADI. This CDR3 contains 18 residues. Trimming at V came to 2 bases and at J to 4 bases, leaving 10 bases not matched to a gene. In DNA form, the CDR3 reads TGCGCCAGCAGTGAGAGGGTGGGGACTAGCGGGAGAGGGTACGAGCAGTACTTC. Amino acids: CASSERVGTSGRGYEQYF.

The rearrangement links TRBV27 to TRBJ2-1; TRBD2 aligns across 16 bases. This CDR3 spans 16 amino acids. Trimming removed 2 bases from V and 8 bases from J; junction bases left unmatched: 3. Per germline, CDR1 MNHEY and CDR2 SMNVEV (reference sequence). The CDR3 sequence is CASSLKGLAGGHEQFF. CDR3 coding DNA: TGTGCCAGCAGTTTAAAGGGACTAGCGGGGGGGCATGAGCAGTTCTTC.

The CDR3 region is CASSRTSGGFSYEQYF. The CDR3 coding sequence is TGTGCCAGCAGTCGGACTAGCGGGGGTTTCTCCTACGAGCAGTACTTC. V is TRBV27 and J is TRBJ2-7, with TRBD2 identical over 13 bases. The germline gives CDR1 MNHEY, CDR2 SMNVEV (reference sequence). With 5 bases clipped from V and 0 bases from J, the junction kept 4 bases outside the gene matches. The CDR3 length is 16 residues.

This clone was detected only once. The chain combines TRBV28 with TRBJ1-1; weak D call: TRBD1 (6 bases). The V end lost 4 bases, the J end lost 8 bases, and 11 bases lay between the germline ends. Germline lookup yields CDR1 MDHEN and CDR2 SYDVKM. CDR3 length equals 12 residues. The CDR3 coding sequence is TGTGCCAGCAGTTGGGGGGCGCAGGAAGCTTTCTTT. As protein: CASSWGAQEAFF.

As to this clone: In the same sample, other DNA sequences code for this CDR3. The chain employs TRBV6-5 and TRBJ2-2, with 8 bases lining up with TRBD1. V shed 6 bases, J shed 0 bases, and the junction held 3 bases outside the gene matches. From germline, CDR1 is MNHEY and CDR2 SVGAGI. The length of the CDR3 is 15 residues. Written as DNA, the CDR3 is TGTGCCAGCAGACGGACAGGGCCGAACACCGGGGAGCTGTTTTTT. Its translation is CASRRTGPNTGELFF.

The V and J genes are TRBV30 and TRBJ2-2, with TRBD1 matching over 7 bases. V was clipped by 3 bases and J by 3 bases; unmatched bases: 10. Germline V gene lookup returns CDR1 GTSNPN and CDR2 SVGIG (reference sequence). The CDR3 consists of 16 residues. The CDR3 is CAWRKYRGTDTGELFF. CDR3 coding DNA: TGTGCCTGGAGAAAATACAGGGGTACCGACACCGGGGAGCTGTTTTTT. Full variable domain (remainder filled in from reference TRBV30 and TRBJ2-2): SQTIHQWPATLVQPVGSPLSLECTVEGTSNPNLYWYRQAAGRGLQLLFYSVGIGQISSEVPQNLSASRPQDRQFILSSKKLLLSDSGFYLCAWRKYRGTDTGELFFGEGSRLTVL.

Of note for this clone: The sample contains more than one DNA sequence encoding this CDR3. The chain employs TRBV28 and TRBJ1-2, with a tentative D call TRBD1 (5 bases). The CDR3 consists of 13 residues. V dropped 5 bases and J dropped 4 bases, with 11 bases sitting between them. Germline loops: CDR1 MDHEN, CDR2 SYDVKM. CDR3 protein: CASSPPGGYGYTF. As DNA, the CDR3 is TGTGCCAGCAGTCCACCTGGGGGCTATGGCTACACCTTC.

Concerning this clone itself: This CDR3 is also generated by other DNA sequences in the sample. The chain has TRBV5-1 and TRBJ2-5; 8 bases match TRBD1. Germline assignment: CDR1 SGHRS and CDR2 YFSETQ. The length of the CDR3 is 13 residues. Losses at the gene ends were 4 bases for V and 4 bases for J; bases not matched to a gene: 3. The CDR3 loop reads CASSLGQGETQYF. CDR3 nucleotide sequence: TGCGCCAGCAGCCTCGGACAGGGAGAGACCCAGTACTTC. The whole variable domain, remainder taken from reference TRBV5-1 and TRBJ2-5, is KAGVTQTPRYLIKTRGQQVTLSCSPISGHRSVSWYQQTPGQGLQFLFEYFSETQRNKGNFPGRFSGRQFSNSRSEMNVSTLELGDSALYLCASSLGQGETQYFGPGTRLLVL.

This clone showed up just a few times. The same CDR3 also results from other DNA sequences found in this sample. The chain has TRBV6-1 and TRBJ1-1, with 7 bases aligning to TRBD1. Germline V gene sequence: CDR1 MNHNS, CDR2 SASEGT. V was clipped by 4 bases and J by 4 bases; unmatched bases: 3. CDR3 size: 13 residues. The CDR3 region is CASSAQGGTEAFF. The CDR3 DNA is TGTGCCAGCAGTGCTCAGGGGGGCACTGAAGCTTTCTTT.

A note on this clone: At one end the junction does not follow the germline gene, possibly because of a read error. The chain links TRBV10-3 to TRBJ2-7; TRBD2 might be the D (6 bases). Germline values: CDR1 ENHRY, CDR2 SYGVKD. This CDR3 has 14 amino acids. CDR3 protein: CAIRLGGASYGQYF. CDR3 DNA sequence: TGTGCCATCAGGCTTGGCGGGGCTAGCTACGGGCAGTACTTC.

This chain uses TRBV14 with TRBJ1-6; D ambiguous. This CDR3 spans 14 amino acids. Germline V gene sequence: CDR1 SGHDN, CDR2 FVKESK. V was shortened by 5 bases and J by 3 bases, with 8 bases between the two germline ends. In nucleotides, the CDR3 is TGTGCCAGCAGCTGGAGGGACTATAATTCACCCCTCCACTTT. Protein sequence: CASSWRDYNSPLHF.

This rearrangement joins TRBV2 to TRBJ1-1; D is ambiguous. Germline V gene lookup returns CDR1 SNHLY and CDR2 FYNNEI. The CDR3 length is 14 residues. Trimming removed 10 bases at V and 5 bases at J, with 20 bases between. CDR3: CATARARKGTEAFF. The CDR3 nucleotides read TGTGCCACCGCCCGGGCCCGGAAAGGAACTGAAGCTTTCTTT.

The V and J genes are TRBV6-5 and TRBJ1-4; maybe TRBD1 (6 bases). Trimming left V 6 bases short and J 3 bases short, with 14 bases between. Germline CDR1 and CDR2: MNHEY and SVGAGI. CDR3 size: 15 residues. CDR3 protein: CASRTQGSPNEKLFF. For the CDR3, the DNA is TGTGCCAGCAGAACCCAGGGGAGCCCTAATGAAAAACTGTTTTTT.